Given below is one T cell receptor (beta chain) in context. Its antigen is not identified. As for treatment: roughly 19 received Ad26.COV2.S at low or high dose, single or two shots; about 5 received placebo; per-sample allocation not given. Sampling occurred on day 63 after the first vaccine or placebo injection. The CDR3 covers 17 residues. The ends were cut back, 2 bases at V and 0 bases at J, with 13 bases in the middle. CDR1 KGHSH and CDR2 LQKENI come from the germline V gene. This specimen comes from a study of Ad26.COV2.S vaccination and SARS-CoV-2 variants. Points from the study as a whole: Relative to placebo recipients, vaccine recipients exhibited elevated spike-specific TCR breadth.

Clones were sequenced by immunoSEQ multiplex PCR, and TCRdb holds only the in-frame ones, with some missing. The sample consists of hundreds of thousands of clones, 89% of them appearing once. The clonotype comes from a person aged 18-65 years who received the Ad26.COV2.S COVID-19 vaccine or a placebo. This sequence joins TRBV18 and TRBJ1-4; D remains ambiguous. Specimen: peripheral blood, collected in a trial of Ad26.COV2.S vaccine versus placebo. In DNA form, the CDR3 reads TGTGCCAGCTCACCAATGTCAGCTCCCGCAACTAATGAAAAACTGTTTTTT. Its protein product is CASSPMSAPATNEKLFF.